The text below deals with one TCR beta chain. What it binds is unknown. Method: immunoSEQ multiplex PCR; TCRdb's copy keeps in-frame clones and lacks some. This table holds about 110,000 clones, roughly 84% found once. The data derive from a study of T cell responses to AZD1222 COVID-19 vaccine. The CDR3 loop spans 20 amino acids. V dropped 6 bases and J dropped 1; count of bases not matched to a gene: 17. Looked up from germline, CDR1 is LNHDA and CDR2 is SQIVND (reference sequence). Whole-study results and caveats: Spike-specific TCR breadth and depth rose after two AZD1222 doses. Donors were largely white British and mainly female; clonal diversity was possibly underestimated.

This receptor was taken from an adult in good health. The material was peripheral blood, obtained on day 0 of AZD1222 vaccination. V is TRBV19 and J is TRBJ2-1, with 11 bases aligning to TRBD1. The CDR3 loop reads CASRNTRDRGAWGSYNEQFF. Written as DNA, the CDR3 is TGTGCCAGTAGGAACACCCGGGACAGGGGGGCCTGGGGGTCCTACAATGAGCAGTTCTTC.